Below, 13 T cell receptor beta chains from the same sample are listed, as sequenced in a study of vaccination and CD4 T cells after COVID-19. Sequenced with the Oncomine TCR Beta short-read assay was DNA taken from cultured CD4+ T cells. TCRdb reanalysed the PCR reads using MiXCR and keeps one entry per CDR3 protein. Here the sample spans around 15,000 distinct CDR3 sequences, about 60% being singletons. As for treatment: roughly 10-day PBMC culture with coronavirus spike peptide pools or control peptides (ViraFEST assay). For these receptors, no antigen is known. Source material: CD4+ T cells from blood, cultured in vitro. These receptors all stem from a human donor who had recovered from COVID-19.

CDR3 in DNA: TGTGCCAGCAGCGCACGGGAACTCGACAGGGTCAATGAGCAGTTCTTC. Translated: CASSARELDRVNEQFF. The chain has TRBV11-2 and TRBJ2-1; 7 bases map to TRBD1. CDR1 and CDR2 from the germline V gene are SGHAT and FQNNGV. The CDR3 covers 16 residues. With 5 bases clipped from V and 6 bases from J, the junction kept 13 bases outside the gene matches.

The chain uses TRBV19 and TRBJ2-1, with TRBD2 identical over 7 bases. V shed 2 bases, J shed 6 bases, and the junction held 7 bases outside the gene matches. Germline values: CDR1 LNHDA, CDR2 SQIVND (reference sequence). This CDR3 is built from 15 residues. The CDR3 DNA reads as TGTGCCAGTAGTATACCGCGGGGGTCCACCAATGAGCAGTTCTTC. Encoded protein: CASSIPRGSTNEQFF.

This rearrangement joins TRBV20-1 to TRBJ2-1; 7 bases are a match to TRBD2. The V gene's germline CDR1 is DFQATT and CDR2 SNEGSKA (reference sequence). The length of the CDR3 is 13 residues. V trimming: 8 bases; J trimming: 5 bases; junction bases outside the gene matches: 9. The CDR3 DNA is TGCAGTCAAAGTCCGGGAGGCCACAATGAGCAGTTCTTC. Its translation: CSQSPGGHNEQFF.

This sequence joins TRBV7-9 and TRBJ2-7, with D possibly being TRBD2 (5 bases). Trimming took 4 bases from V and 2 from J, leaving 6 bases between them. The germline V gene has CDR1 SEHNR and CDR2 FQNEAQ (reference sequence). This CDR3 is built from 12 residues. This CDR3 reads CASSSGAYEQYF. The CDR3 nucleotides are TGTGCCAGCAGCTCCGGGGCCTACGAGCAGTACTTC.

The gene calls are TRBV20-1 and TRBJ1-5; the D is unclear. Germline V gene sequence: CDR1 DFQATT, CDR2 SNEGSKA (reference sequence). The CDR3 runs to 14 residues. Deletions cut 3 bases from V and 5 bases from J, with 14 bases between. The CDR3: CSARARWPDQPQHF. The CDR3 DNA reads TGCAGTGCTAGGGCCAGATGGCCGGATCAGCCCCAGCATTTT.

V and J are TRBV11-3 and TRBJ2-1; D is uncertain. This CDR3 has 12 residues. V was clipped by 6 bases and J by 9 bases, with 12 bases between them. Germline CDR1 SGHNT, CDR2 YENEEA. The CDR3 is CASRKTDIEQFF. CDR3 nucleotides: TGTGCCAGCAGGAAGACGGATATTGAGCAGTTCTTC.

The sample holds a few counts of this clonotype. J is TRBJ2-3 and V is TRBV20-1, with a possible D match to TRBD2 (5 bases). V lost 3 bases to trimming and J lost 2 bases, with 18 bases between them. The V gene's germline CDR1 is DFQATT and CDR2 SNEGSKA (reference sequence). The CDR3 has 16 residues. The CDR3 DNA reads TGCAGTGCTAGCCTCCCGGGGTCGCTTGACACAGATACGCAGTATTTT. Residues: CSASLPGSLDTDTQYF.

V is TRBV6-1 and J is TRBJ1-5; D perhaps matches TRBD1 (6 bases). This CDR3 comprises 15 residues. In germline, CDR1 is MNHNS, CDR2 SASEGT. The V end lost 6 bases, the J end lost 2 bases, and 14 bases lay between the germline ends. The chain's CDR3 is CASSPDRRGNQPQHF. In nucleotides, the CDR3 is TGTGCCAGCAGCCCCGACAGGCGGGGCAATCAGCCCCAGCATTTT.

The chain links TRBV7-9 to TRBJ2-7; 8 nucleotides match TRBD1. CDR1 is SEHNR, CDR2 FQNEAQ, per germline (reference sequence). J gave up 2 bases and V 5 bases, and 5 bases lay outside the gene matches. This CDR3 has 14 amino acids. The CDR3 DNA sequence: TGTGCCAGCAGCCTGACAGGGGAGGCCTACGAGCAGTACTTC. Translated, it gives CASSLTGEAYEQYF.

This clonotype was picked up one time. The gene calls are TRBV14 and TRBJ1-1, with 7 bases identical to TRBD1. The V and J ends lost 0 bases and 3 bases, in that order; junction bases with no gene match: 7. The CDR3 totals 16 residues. Germline V gene sequence: CDR1 SGHDN, CDR2 FVKESK. CDR3 amino acids: CASSQESFRGDTEAFF. The CDR3 DNA reads as TGTGCCAGCAGCCAAGAATCCTTCAGGGGGGACACTGAAGCTTTCTTT.

The V call is TRBV5-6, the J call TRBJ1-2; D is undetermined. Trimming removed 1 base at V and 6 bases at J, with 10 bases between. Germline values: CDR1 SGHDT, CDR2 YYEEEE. CDR3 length equals 13 residues. The DNA for the CDR3 is TGTGCCAGCAGCTTGAGGGTAGTCCATGGCTACACCTTC. Translating it yields CASSLRVVHGYTF.

Only a few counts were recorded for this clonotype. The chain links TRBV24-1 to TRBJ2-5, with TRBD1 matching 8 bases. Per the germline V gene, CDR1 is KGHDR and CDR2 is SFDVKD. J was trimmed by 1 base and V by 3 bases; bases with no gene match: 9. The CDR3 loop spans 17 amino acids. This chain's CDR3 is CATSDPPGQGIQETQYF. CDR3 in DNA: TGTGCCACCAGTGATCCCCCCGGACAGGGAATCCAAGAGACCCAGTACTTC.

The chain is built from TRBV19 and TRBJ2-7, with D possibly matching TRBD1 (5 bases). In germline, CDR1 is LNHDA, CDR2 SQIVND (reference sequence). The CDR3 is 11 amino acids. V lost 6 bases and J lost 3, with 6 bases in between. The CDR3 is CASSGHYEQYF. For the CDR3, the DNA is TGTGCCAGTAGCGGACACTACGAGCAGTACTTC.